This is a list of T cell receptor beta chains from one sample in a study of blood T cell repertoires in COVID-19. Some clones are missing from TCRdb's copy, which holds only in-frame ones; the method was immunoSEQ multiplex PCR. The sample yields approximately 90,000 clones, about 76% seen once. The sequencing sample was made of peripheral blood. The receptor source for this set is a human donor in a cohort sampled during active COVID-19. The CDR3 runs from the conserved cysteine through the conserved F or W. Fields, in order: D gene, V gene, J gene, clone size, CDR3 DNA, CDR3 protein. D genes are given only for firm matches. The size of a clone is reported for some rows only, either as once, few or many, or as a class for expanded clones.

NA,TRBV29-1,TRBJ1-3,NA,TGCAGCGTCGGACAGACTTCATCCCCTGGAAACACCATATATTTT,CSVGQTSSPGNTIYF
NA,TRBV19,TRBJ2-1,NA,TGTGCCAGTGGGCCCCTAATTCAGCCTTACAATGAGCAGTTCTTC,CASGPLIQPYNEQFF
TRBD1,TRBV5-5,TRBJ1-1,NA,TGTGCCAGCAGCTTTTCTCCAGGGGGCGGCACTGAAGCTTTCTTT,CASSFSPGGGTEAFF
NA,TRBV28,TRBJ1-5,NA,TGTGCCAGCTCCGGGGGAAATCAGCCCCAGCATTTT,CASSGGNQPQHF
TRBD2,TRBV10-3,TRBJ2-1,NA,TGTGCCATCACCCCGTCCTCCGGGACTAGCCCTAATGAGCAGTTCTTC,CAITPSSGTSPNEQFF
TRBD2,TRBV9,TRBJ2-7,NA,TGTGCCAGCAGCGTAGCGTCTAGCGGGAGCTACGAGCAGTACTTC,CASSVASSGSYEQYF
TRBD1,TRBV3-1/TRBV3-2,TRBJ2-5,NA,TGTGCCAGCAGCGTTCCCGGGACAGCCCCTGTGGAGACCCAGTACTTC,CASSVPGTAPVETQYF
NA,TRBV3-1/TRBV3-2,TRBJ2-5,NA,TGTGCCAGCAGCCAAGATCTCACACTATCGGAGACCCAGTACTTC,CASSQDLTLSETQYF
NA,TRBV27,TRBJ2-6,once,TGTGCCAGCAGTTTACGGTCTGGGGCCAACGTCCTGACTTTC,CASSLRSGANVLTF
NA,TRBV9,TRBJ2-5,few,TGTGCCAGCAGCCCTCGAGCGACAGCTACCGTTACCCAAGAGACCCAGTACTTC,CASSPRATATVTQETQYF
TRBD2,TRBV19,TRBJ2-4,NA,TGTGCCACGAACACGGCGGGGGTCCCAAACATTCAGTACTTC,CATNTAGVPNIQYF
NA,TRBV6-5,TRBJ2-7,NA,TGTGCCAGCAGTTACTCGAGGGAAACCTTCTCCGAGCAGTACTTC,CASSYSRETFSEQYF
TRBD1,TRBV5-6,TRBJ1-2,NA,TGTGCCAGCAGCTTGACCGGGACAGGGATTGGCTACACCTTC,CASSLTGTGIGYTF
TRBD2,TRBV5-1,TRBJ2-2,NA,TGCGCCAGCGGGGAGGGGCCCGGGGAGCTGTTTTTT,CASGEGPGELFF
TRBD2,TRBV6-2/TRBV6-3,TRBJ2-4,NA,TGTGCCAGCAGTTATCTCGATAGGACTAGCAGGTACATTCAGTACTTC,CASSYLDRTSRYIQYF
TRBD1,TRBV5-6,TRBJ1-1,NA,TGTGCCAGCAGCCGGGGGACAGTCCAGAACACTGAAGCTTTCTTT,CASSRGTVQNTEAFF
TRBD1,TRBV2,TRBJ2-1,NA,TGTGCCAGCGGGAGACAGGGGCAGGATGAGCAGTTCTTC,CASGRQGQDEQFF
TRBD2,TRBV7-9,TRBJ2-5,NA,TGTGCCAGCAGCCCCGGGAGCGGGACGGAGACCCAGTACTTC,CASSPGSGTETQYF